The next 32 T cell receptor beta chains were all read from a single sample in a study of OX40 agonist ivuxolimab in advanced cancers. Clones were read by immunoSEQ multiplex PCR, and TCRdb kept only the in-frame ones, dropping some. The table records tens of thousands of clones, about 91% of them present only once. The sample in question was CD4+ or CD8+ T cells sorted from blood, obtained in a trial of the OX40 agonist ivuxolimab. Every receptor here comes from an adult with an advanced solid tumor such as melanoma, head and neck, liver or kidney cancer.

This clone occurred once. CDR3 sequence reads: CASSPPSRNTEAFF. As DNA, the CDR3 is TGCGCCAGCAGCCCCCCCTCAAGGAACACTGAAGCTTTCTTT. The rearrangement joins TRBV4-1 to TRBJ1-1; no reliable D call. Looked up from germline, CDR1 is MGHRA and CDR2 is YSYEKL. V lost 4 bases and J 1 base, leaving 10 bases between the germline ends. CDR3 length equals 14 residues.

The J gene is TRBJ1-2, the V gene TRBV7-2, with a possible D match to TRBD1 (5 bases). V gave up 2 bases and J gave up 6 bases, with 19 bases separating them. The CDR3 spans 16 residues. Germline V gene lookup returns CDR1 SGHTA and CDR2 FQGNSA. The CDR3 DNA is TGTGCCAGCAGCTTATTTTCAGGGACGGTGGTCGATGGCTACACCTTC. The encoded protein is CASSLFSGTVVDGYTF.

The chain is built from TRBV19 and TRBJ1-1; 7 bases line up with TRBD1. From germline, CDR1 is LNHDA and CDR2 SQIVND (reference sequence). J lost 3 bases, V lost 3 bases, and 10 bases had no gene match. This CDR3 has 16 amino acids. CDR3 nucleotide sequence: TGTGCCAGTAGTATTGGGCCAGGGGGTGGTTACACTGAAGCTTTCTTT. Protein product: CASSIGPGGGYTEAFF.

The CDR3 DNA is TGTGCCAGCAGCTATAGATCGAACTATGGCTACACCTTC. Translating gives CASSYRSNYGYTF. The chain is built from TRBV11-1 and TRBJ1-2; D gene uncertain. Per germline, CDR1 SGHAT and CDR2 FQDESV (reference sequence). V gave up 4 bases and J gave up 2 bases, with 8 bases separating them. The CDR3 length is 13 residues.

Here the CDR3 reads CASRNRVTEAFF. CDR3 bases: TGTGCCAGCAGGAACAGGGTTACTGAAGCTTTCTTT. This rearrangement joins TRBV2 to TRBJ1-1, with D perhaps TRBD1 (6 bases). V shed 6 bases and J shed 5 bases, with 10 bases lying between them. This CDR3 is built from 12 residues. CDR1 is SNHLY, CDR2 FYNNEI, per germline.

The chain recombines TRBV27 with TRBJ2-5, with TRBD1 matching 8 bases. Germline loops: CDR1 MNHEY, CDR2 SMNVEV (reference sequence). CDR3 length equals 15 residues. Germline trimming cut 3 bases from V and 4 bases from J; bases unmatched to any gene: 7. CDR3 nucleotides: TGTGCCAGCAGTTTGGTCGGGACAGGATCAGAGACCCAGTACTTC. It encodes CASSLVGTGSETQYF.

This CDR3 is CASSVGSGQETQYF. The CDR3 DNA reads as TGTGCCAGCAGTGTGGGGAGCGGTCAAGAGACCCAGTACTTC. The chain combines TRBV9 with TRBJ2-5; the D gene is possibly TRBD2 (5 bases). Germline V gives CDR1 SGDLS, CDR2 YYNGEE. The V and J ends lost 5 bases and 2 bases respectively, with 13 bases between them. The CDR3 length is 14 residues. The full variable domain, rest sourced from reference TRBV9 and TRBJ2-5, is DSGVTQTPKHLITATGQRVTLRCSPRSGDLSVYWYQQSLDQGLQFLIQYYNGEERAKGNILERFSAQQFPDLHSELNLSSLELGDSALYFCASSVGSGQETQYFGPGTRLLVL.

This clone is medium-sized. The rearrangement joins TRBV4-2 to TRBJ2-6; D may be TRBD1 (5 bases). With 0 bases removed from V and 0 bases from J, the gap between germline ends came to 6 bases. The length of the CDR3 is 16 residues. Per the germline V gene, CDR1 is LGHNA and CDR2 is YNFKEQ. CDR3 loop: CASSQDDSSGANVLTF. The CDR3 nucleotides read TGTGCCAGCAGCCAAGATGACAGCTCTGGGGCCAACGTCCTGACTTTC.

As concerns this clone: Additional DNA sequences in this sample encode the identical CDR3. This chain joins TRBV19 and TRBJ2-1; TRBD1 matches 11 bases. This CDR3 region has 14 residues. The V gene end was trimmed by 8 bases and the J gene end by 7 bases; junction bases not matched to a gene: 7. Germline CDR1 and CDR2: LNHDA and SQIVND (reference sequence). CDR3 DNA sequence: TGTGCCAGTCGCCGGGACAGGGGGGGAAATGAGCAGTTCTTC. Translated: CASRRDRGGNEQFF.

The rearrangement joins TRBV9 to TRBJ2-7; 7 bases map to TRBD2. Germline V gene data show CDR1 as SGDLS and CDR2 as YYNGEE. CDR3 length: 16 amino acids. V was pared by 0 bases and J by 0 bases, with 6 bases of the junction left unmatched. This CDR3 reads CASSVAGGSSSYEQYF. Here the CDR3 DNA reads TGTGCCAGCAGCGTAGCTGGCGGGAGCAGCTCCTACGAGCAGTACTTC.

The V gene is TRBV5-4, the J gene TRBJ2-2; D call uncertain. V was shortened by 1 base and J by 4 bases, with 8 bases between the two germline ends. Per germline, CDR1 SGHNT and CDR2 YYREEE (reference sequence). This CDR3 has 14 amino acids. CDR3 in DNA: TGTGCCAGCAGCTTGACGGGCGGCACCGGGGAGCTGTTTTTT. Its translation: CASSLTGGTGELFF.

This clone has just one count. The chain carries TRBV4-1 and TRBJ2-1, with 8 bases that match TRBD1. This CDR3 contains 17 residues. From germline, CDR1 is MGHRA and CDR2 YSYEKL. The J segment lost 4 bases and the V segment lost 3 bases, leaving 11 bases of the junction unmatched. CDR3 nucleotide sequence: TGCGCCAGCAGCCACCTCCCGACAGGGGAAAATTACAATGAGCAGTTCTTC. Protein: CASSHLPTGENYNEQFF.

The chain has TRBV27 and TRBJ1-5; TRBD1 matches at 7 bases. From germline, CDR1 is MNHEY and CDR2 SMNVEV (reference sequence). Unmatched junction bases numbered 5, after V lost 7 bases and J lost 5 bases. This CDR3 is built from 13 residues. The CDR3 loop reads CASTGGPYQPQHF. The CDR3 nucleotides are TGTGCCAGCACAGGGGGGCCCTATCAGCCCCAGCATTTT.

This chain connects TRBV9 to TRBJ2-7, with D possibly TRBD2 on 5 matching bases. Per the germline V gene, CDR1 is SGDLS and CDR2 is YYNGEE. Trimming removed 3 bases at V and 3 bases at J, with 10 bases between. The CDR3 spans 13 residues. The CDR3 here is CASSGSASYEQYF. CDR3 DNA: TGTGCCAGCAGCGGTAGCGCCAGCTACGAGCAGTACTTC.

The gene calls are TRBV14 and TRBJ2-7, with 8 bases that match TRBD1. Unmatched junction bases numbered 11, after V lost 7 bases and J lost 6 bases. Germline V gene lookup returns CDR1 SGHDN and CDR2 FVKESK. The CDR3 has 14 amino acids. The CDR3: CASNQGAQGFEQYF. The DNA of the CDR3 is TGTGCCAGCAACCAGGGGGCGCAGGGGTTCGAGCAGTACTTC.

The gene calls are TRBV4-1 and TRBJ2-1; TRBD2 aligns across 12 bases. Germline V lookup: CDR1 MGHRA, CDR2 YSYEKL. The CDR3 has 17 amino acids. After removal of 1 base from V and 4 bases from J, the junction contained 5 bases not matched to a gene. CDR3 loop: CASSQAASGGVYNEQFF. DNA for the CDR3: TGCGCCAGCAGCCAAGCGGCTAGCGGGGGGGTTTACAATGAGCAGTTCTTC.

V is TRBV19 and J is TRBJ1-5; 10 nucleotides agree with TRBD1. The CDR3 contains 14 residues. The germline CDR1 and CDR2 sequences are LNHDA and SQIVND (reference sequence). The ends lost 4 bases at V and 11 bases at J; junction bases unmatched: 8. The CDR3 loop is CASSTGQGTWSQHF. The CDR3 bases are TGTGCCAGTAGTACGGGACAGGGGACATGGTCCCAGCATTTT. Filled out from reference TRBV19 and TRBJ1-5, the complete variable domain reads DGGITQSPKYLFRKEGQNVTLSCEQNLNHDAMYWYRQDPGQGLRLIYYSQIVNDFQKGDIAEGYSVSREKKESFPLTVTSAQKNPTAFYLCASSTGQGTWSQHFGDGTRLSIL.

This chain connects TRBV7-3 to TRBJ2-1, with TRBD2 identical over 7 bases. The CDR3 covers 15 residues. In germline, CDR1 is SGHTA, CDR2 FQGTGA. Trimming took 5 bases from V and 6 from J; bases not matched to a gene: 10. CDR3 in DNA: TGTGCCAGCAGCGTCAGCGGGGCGGGGGTCAATGAGCAGTTCTTC. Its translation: CASSVSGAGVNEQFF. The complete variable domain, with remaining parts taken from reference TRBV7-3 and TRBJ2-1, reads GAGVSQTPSNKVTEKGKYVELRCDPISGHTALYWYRQSLGQGPEFLIYFQGTGAADDSGLPNDRFFAVRPEGSVSTLKIQRTERGDSAVYLCASSVSGAGVNEQFFGPGTRLTVL.

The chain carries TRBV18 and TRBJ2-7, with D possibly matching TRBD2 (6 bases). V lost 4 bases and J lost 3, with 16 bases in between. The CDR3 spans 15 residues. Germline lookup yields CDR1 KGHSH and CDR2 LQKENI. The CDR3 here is CASSRGTALGYEQYF. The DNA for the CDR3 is TGTGCCAGCTCACGAGGGACTGCCCTCGGCTACGAGCAGTACTTC.

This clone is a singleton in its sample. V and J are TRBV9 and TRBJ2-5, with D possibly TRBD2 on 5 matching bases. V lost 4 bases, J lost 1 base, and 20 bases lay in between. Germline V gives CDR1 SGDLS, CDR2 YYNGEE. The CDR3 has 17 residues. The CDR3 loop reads CASSHDLRSGFQETQYF. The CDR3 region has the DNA TGTGCCAGCAGCCATGATCTTCGTTCGGGATTCCAAGAGACCCAGTACTTC. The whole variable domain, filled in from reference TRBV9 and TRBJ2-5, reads DSGVTQTPKHLITATGQRVTLRCSPRSGDLSVYWYQQSLDQGLQFLIQYYNGEERAKGNILERFSAQQFPDLHSELNLSSLELGDSALYFCASSHDLRSGFQETQYFGPGTRLLVL.

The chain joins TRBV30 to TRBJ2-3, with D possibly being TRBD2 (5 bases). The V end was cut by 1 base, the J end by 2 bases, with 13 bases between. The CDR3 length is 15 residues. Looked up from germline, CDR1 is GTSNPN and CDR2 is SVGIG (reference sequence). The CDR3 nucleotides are TGTGCCTGGAGTGAAGGGCGGGTTCACACAGATACGCAGTATTTT. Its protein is CAWSEGRVHTDTQYF.

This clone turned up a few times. CDR3: CASSPNSNQPQHF. CDR3 nucleotides: TGTGCCAGCAGCCCCAATAGCAATCAGCCCCAGCATTTT. The rearrangement joins TRBV6-5 to TRBJ1-5, with unresolved D. Germline lookup yields CDR1 MNHEY and CDR2 SVGAGI. Trimming stripped 6 bases from V and 0 bases from J, with 6 bases between. This CDR3 region has 13 residues.

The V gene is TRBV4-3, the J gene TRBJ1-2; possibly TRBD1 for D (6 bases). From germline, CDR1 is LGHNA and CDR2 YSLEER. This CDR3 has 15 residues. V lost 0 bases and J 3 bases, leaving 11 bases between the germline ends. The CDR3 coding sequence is TGCGCCAGCAGCCAAGAAGGGCAGGGGCACTATGGCTACACCTTC. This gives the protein CASSQEGQGHYGYTF.

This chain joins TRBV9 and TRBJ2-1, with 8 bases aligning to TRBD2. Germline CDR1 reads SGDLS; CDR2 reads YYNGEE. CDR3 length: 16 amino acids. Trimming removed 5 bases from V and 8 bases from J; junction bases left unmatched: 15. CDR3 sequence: CASSELLAGPRDEQFF. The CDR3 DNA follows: TGTGCCAGCAGTGAACTTTTAGCGGGGCCTCGGGATGAGCAGTTCTTC.

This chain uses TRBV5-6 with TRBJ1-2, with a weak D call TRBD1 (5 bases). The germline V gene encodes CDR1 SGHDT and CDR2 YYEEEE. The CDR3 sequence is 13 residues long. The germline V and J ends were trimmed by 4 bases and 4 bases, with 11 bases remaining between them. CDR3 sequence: CASSQGVAYGYTF. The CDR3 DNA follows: TGTGCCAGCAGCCAGGGAGTTGCCTATGGCTACACCTTC. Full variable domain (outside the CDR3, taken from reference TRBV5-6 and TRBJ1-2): DAGVTQSPTHLIKTRGQQVTLRCSPKSGHDTVSWYQQALGQGPQFIFQYYEEEERQRGNFPDRFSGHQFPNYSSELNVNALLLGDSALYLCASSQGVAYGYTFGSGTRLTVV.

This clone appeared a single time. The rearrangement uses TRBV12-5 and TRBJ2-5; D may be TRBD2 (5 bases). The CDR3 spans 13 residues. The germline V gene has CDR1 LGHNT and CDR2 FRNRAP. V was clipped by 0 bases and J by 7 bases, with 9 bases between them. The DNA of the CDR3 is TGTGCTAGTGGTTTGGTCGGGGTGGGGACCCAGTACTTC. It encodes CASGLVGVGTQYF.

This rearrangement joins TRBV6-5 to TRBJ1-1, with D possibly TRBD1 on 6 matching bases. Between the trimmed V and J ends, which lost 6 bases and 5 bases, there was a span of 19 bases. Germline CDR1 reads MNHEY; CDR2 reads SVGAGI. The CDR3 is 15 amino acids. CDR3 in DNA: TGTGCCAGCAGGCGACAGGACGGCGACCTGACTGAAGCTTTCTTT. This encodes CASRRQDGDLTEAFF.

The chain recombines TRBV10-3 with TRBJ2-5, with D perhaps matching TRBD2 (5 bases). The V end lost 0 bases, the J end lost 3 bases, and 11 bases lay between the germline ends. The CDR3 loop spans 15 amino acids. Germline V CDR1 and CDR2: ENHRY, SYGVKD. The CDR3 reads CAISESIGEEETQYF. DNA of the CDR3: TGTGCCATCAGTGAGTCGATCGGGGAAGAAGAGACCCAGTACTTC.

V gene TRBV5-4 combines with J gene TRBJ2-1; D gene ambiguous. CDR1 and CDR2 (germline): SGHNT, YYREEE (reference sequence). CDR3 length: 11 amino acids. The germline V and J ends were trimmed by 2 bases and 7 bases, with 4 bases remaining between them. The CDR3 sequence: CASSFVNEQFF. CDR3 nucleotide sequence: TGTGCCAGCAGCTTCGTGAATGAGCAGTTCTTC. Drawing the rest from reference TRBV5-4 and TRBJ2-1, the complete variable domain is ETGVTQSPTHLIKTRGQQVTLRCSSQSGHNTVSWYQQALGQGPQFIFQYYREEENGRGNFPPRFSGLQFPNYSSELNVNALELDDSALYLCASSFVNEQFFGPGTRLTVL.

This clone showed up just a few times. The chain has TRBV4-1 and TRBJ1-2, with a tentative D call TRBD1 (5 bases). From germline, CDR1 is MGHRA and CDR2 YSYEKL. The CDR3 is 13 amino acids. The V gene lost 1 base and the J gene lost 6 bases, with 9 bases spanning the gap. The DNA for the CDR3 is TGCGCCAGCAGCCAAGCCGGGACGGATGGCTACACCTTC. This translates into CASSQAGTDGYTF.

CDR3 coding DNA: TGTGCCAGCAGCCAAAAGGGCCCTATGAAAACTGAAGCTTTCTTT. It is translated as CASSQKGPMKTEAFF. The chain is built from TRBV21-1 and TRBJ1-1. TRBV21-1 is an annotated pseudogene. The CDR3 is 15 residues long.

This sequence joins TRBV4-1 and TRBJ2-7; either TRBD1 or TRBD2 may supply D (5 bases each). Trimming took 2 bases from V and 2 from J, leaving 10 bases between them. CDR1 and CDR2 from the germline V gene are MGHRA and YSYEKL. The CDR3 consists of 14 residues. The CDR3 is CASSQRDATYEQYF. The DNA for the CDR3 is TGCGCCAGCAGCCAACGGGACGCCACCTACGAGCAGTACTTC.